In this sample, the clone carrying this TCR beta chain turned up many times. The antigen is not known. Each CDR3 protein is one row after TCRdb ran MiXCR on the RACE reads. The sample has some 44,000 distinct CDR3 sequences, approximately 9% seen once. This sample's time point: patch test 2, 6 weeks after DPC sensitization. Noted treatment: therapeutic diphenylcyclopropenone sensitization with weekly scalp DPC. The sample comes from a study of human T cells and chemical hapten exposure. Across the whole study: A 2 cm by 2 cm inner upper arm patch received 2% DPC for sensitization. Points from the study as a whole: Donors, who had alopecia, may show an immune response that differs from healthy people's.

V was pared by 5 bases and J by 2 bases, with 5 bases of the junction left unmatched. Germline CDR1 SGHTA, CDR2 FQGNSA. The CDR3 totals 14 residues. The V and J genes are TRBV7-2 and TRBJ1-2; 7 bases are shared with TRBD1. Here the sequenced sample was whole blood, taken in connection with sensitization to the hapten diphenylcyclopropenone (DPC). The clonotype was recovered from a woman aged 40 to 55 with alopecia areata. Some clones in this sample may be carry-over from other donors' samples. In DNA form, the CDR3 reads TGTGCCAGCAGCCTCCTGGGACAGAACTATGGCTACACCTTC. This encodes CASSLLGQNYGYTF. Filled out from reference TRBV7-2 and TRBJ1-2, the complete variable domain reads GAGVSQSPSNKVTEKGKDVELRCDPISGHTALYWYRQSLGQGLEFLIYFQGNSAPDKSGLPSDRFSAERTGGSVSTLTIQRTQQEDSAVYLCASSLLGQNYGYTFGSGTRLTVV.